Given below is one T cell receptor beta chain in context. The data originate from a study of shared clonotypes between healthy human individuals. Germline trimming cut 7 bases from V and 7 bases from J; bases unmatched to any gene: 7. CDR1 MDHEN and CDR2 SYDVKM come from the germline V gene. The CDR3 length is 14 residues. Libraries were prepared by immunoSEQ multiplex PCR; TCRdb keeps only in-frame clonotypes and omits some of them. This table holds 2,100,000 or so clones, approximately 96% found once. This chain uses TRBV28 with TRBJ1-4; 9 bases agree with TRBD1. This receptor was identified in a man between 18 and 29 years old in good health. The sample consisted of naive CD4+ T cells sorted from blood. Subset denoted: CD45RA+ positively selected. The CDR3 sequence: CASTSGQGAEKLFF. DNA for the CDR3: TGTGCCAGCACCTCGGGACAGGGCGCTGAAAAACTGTTTTTT.